Each of the 2 T cell receptor beta chains below was sequenced from the same sample in a study of glioma-infiltrating T cells (dated by TCRdb to the mid-2010s). The data were produced on an Illumina MiSeq. The iRepertoire nested amplicon-rescue multiplex PCR (arm-PCR) platform was used to amplify TCR alpha and beta CDR3 regions from RNA. The public reads were run again by TCRdb, first through fastp at Q25 and then through MiXCR, and only productive beta chains were kept. Each CDR3 protein gets just one entry, which takes the most common genes and DNA from the rows behind it. The sample yields tens of thousands of distinct CDR3 sequences; approximately 40% were counted once. The top ten constitute about two fifths of the sample. What was sequenced was glioma tissue, nonneoplastic brain tissue, or PBMCs (not recorded which). These receptors all come from a human donor with low-grade glioma or glioblastoma, undergoing nonglioma brain surgery, or in good health (not recorded which).

This clonotype was seen only once. The chain is built from TRBV6-1 and TRBJ2-3; no clear D gene. Near its end, the DNA agrees better with TRBJ1-5, so the J call may be wrong. Germline V gene data show CDR1 as MNHNS and CDR2 as SASEGT. The CDR3 totals 15 residues. The CDR3: CASSESVHITDTQHF. CDR3 DNA sequence: TGTGCCAGCAGTGAATCTGTACACATCACAGACACGCAGCATTTT.

Comments on this clonotype: Sequence at one end of the junction differs from germline and may be a read error. The genes are TRBV28 and TRBJ1-5; D perhaps matches TRBD1 (5 bases). Germline loops: CDR1 MDHEN, CDR2 SYDVKM. This CDR3 comprises 16 residues. For the CDR3, the DNA is TGTGCTTGCAGTTTAGTTTGGGGGAGGAGCAACCAGCCCCAGCATTTT. It yields the protein CACSLVWGRSNQPQHF.